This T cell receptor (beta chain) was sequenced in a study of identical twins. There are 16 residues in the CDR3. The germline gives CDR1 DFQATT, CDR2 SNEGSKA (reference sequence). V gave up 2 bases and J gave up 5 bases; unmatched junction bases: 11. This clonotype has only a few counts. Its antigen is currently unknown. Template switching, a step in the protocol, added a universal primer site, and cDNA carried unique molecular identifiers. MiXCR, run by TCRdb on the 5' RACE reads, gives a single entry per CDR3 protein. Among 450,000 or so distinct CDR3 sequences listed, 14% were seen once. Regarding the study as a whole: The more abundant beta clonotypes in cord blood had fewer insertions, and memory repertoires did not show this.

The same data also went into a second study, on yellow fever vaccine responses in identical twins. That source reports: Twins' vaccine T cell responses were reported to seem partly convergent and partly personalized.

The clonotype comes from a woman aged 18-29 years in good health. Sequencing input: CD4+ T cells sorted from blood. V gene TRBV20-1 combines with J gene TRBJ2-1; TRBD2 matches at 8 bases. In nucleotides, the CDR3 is TGCAGTGCTAGATTACTAGCGGCTCTGGGGAACAATGAGCAGTTCTTC. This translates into CSARLLAALGNNEQFF.